Detailed here is one T cell receptor (beta chain). Ten or more counts support this clonotype. The antigen it recognizes is unknown. No much larger clonotype is one base removed from it; base qualities were not supplied. In the ophthalmopathy patients, disease was moderately to severely active, with a Clinical Activity Score of 3 or more, a NOSPECS grade of 4 or more, and a duration of less than 3 months. Exclusion was applied to patients with uncontrolled infections, other autoimmune diseases, pregnancy or lactation. Diagnoses were established on the basis of clinical symptoms, serum thyroxine and TRAb, thyroid ultrasound, and orbital computed tomography. PBMCs were isolated from 7.5 to 10 ml of fresh peripheral blood by Ficoll-Paque density gradient centrifugation. Total RNA was extracted with Trizol reagent, and quality was checked on an Agilent 2100 Bioanalyzer. This sample was taken from a study of T cells in Graves' hyperthyroidism and ophthalmopathy (dated by TCRdb to the late 2010s). Study-wide context: Peripheral blood was collected at initial diagnosis, before any treatment. An independent validation cohort of some 18 hyperthyroidism patients and about 15 patients who later progressed to ophthalmopathy tested prospective prediction of ophthalmopathy. The 100 or so discovery patients were divided at random into training and test sets in a 7:3 ratio. The paper reports TCR Vbeta CDR3 sequencing of approximately 130 peripheral blood samples: approximately 41 ophthalmopathy, about 75 hyperthyroidism and about 17 progressor patients. The study also compared thyroid tissue and blood T-cell repertoires from several Graves' hyperthyroidism patients. Once sampling was done, hyperthyroidism patients were given methimazole at a starting dose of 30 mg daily, whereas ophthalmopathy patients were given high-dose intravenous methylprednisolone. TCR V-J signatures able to tell the groups apart were searched for in a discovery cohort of 90 to 100 patients, of whom over 40 had Graves' ophthalmopathy and about 60 had stable Graves' hyperthyroidism. Here is what the overall study found, with its caveats: Most expanded thyroid clonotypes (frequency above 0.001) were also detected in blood, suggesting blood repertoires may reflect thyroid immune responses. No statistical method was used to fix the sample size in advance, and group allocation was not hidden from the investigators. In validation, the model predicted progression to ophthalmopathy with 65% to 71% sensitivity and approximately 78% specificity, a median of approximately 6.7 months before onset. Ophthalmopathy was separated from stable hyperthyroidism by a 13 V-J signature model, with over 85% sensitivity and about 81% specificity obtained in cross-validation and 80%/75% obtained in testing.

Between the V and J ends, shortened by 1 base and 1 base respectively, the junction contains 14 bases. Including the terminal cysteine and phenylalanine, the CDR3 comprises 16 residues. The kept DNA is CDR3 alone, 48 bases in frame from the first base. The CDR1 and CDR2 encoded by the germline V gene are SGHRS and YFSETQ. TCR beta CDR3 regions were amplified from RNA transcripts. The first round of RT-PCR for the TCR CDR3 was performed with the HTBI primer set and the Qiagen OneStep RT-PCR kit. A second multiplex PCR round built the libraries, followed by size selection and purification. The libraries were sequenced on an Illumina HiSeq2000 using paired-end 100 bp reads. The authors' pipeline ran thus. SOAPnuke was used to process the raw data, removing reads that contained adapters or uncalled bases, had a mean Phred below 15, or lacked an exact match to the constant primer or identifier. High-quality paired reads were merged using COPE v1.2.5, and each unique nucleotide sequence was defined as a clonotype. MiTCR v1.1 was used to align the clonotypes against IMGT TRBV, TRBD and TRBJ reference segments. Analysis was restricted to V-J combinations with a frequency above 0.0001, which covered just over 98% of repertoires. The TCS score was defined as F50 (clonal expansion) divided by E x V (chaos), with BLOSUM62-based TCRdist calculated between CDR3 peptides within each V-J. Welch's t-statistics and random forest reduced roughly 530 V-J features to roughly 13, which were used in a naive Bayes classifier (R e1071). In-frame beta chains were kept once TCRdb had trimmed the public reads at Q25 with fastp and called clones with MiXCR. A single entry per CDR3 protein holds the most common genes and DNA from its merged rows. The V and J calls here are based on TCRdb, not the publication. For this sample the table gives approximately 520,000 distinct CDR3 sequences, of which roughly a quarter were detected only once. The ten largest clones represent approximately 10% of the sample.

Recombination joined TRBV5-1 with TRBJ1-1; TRBD1 is a weak D gene call, 5 bases matching. The source material was blood. The sequence derives from a woman between 25 and 40 years old with Graves' ophthalmopathy. The sequenced DNA is TGCGCCAGCAGCTTGAAGGCAGGGTCGGGGAACACTGAAGCTTTCTTT. This yields the protein CASSLKAGSGNTEAFF.